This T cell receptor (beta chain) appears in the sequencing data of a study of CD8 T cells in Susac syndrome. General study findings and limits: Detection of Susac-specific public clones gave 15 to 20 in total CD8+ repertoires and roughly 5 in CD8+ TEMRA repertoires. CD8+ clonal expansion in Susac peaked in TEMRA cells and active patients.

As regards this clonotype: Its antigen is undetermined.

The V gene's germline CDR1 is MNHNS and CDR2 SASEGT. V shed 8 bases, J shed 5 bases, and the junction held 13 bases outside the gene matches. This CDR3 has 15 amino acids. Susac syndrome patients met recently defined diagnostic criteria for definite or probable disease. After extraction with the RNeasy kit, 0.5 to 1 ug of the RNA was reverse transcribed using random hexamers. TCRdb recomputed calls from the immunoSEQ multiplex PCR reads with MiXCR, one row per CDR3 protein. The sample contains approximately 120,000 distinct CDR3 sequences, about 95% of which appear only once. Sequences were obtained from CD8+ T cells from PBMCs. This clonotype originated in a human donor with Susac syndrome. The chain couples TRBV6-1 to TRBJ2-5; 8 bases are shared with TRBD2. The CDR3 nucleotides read TGTGCCAGCGGGTCGGAAGTGAGCGGGAGTGAGACCCAGTACTTC. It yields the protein CASGSEVSGSETQYF.